Presented here are 9 T cell receptor beta chains from one specimen sequenced in a study of T cell responses to AZD1222 COVID-19 vaccine. Repertoires were generated with immunoSEQ multiplex PCR, while TCRdb's copy carries only in-frame clones and drops some. The sample holds around 170,000 clones, roughly 90% seen once. Source: peripheral blood, taken on day 0 of AZD1222 vaccination. Receptors originate from an adult in good health.

The gene calls are TRBV6-5 and TRBJ2-1; D perhaps matches TRBD2 (6 bases). The CDR3 runs to 12 residues. Trimming stripped 4 bases from V and 7 bases from J, with 8 bases between. Germline V lookup: CDR1 MNHEY, CDR2 SVGAGI. For the CDR3, the DNA is TGTGCCAGCAGTTGGGGGGAGAATGAGCAGTTCTTC. This encodes CASSWGENEQFF.

V is TRBV5-5 and J is TRBJ2-5; D may be TRBD1 (6 bases). This CDR3 region has 15 residues. V lost 0 bases, J lost 4 bases, and 13 bases lay in between. The V gene's germline CDR1 is SGHKS and CDR2 YYEKEE (reference sequence). The CDR3 loop is CASSLGGLSRETQYF. As DNA, the CDR3 is TGTGCCAGCAGCTTGGGGGGGCTAAGTCGAGAGACCCAGTACTTC.

CDR3 coding DNA: TGCGCCAGCAGCCAAGTGAACGTAGGGCCCCAGCATTTT. Its protein is CASSQVNVGPQHF. This chain links TRBV4-1 with TRBJ1-5; D gene ambiguous. The CDR3 consists of 13 residues. Trimming pared 1 base from V and 9 bases from J, leaving 10 bases between. Germline CDR1 is MGHRA and CDR2 is YSYEKL.

The rearrangement uses TRBV9 and TRBJ2-1, with D hard to call. In germline, CDR1 is SGDLS, CDR2 YYNGEE. V was cut by 7 bases and J by 0 bases, with 8 bases left in between. The CDR3 is made up of 13 amino acids. For the CDR3, the DNA is TGTGCCAGCGGTCTAAGCTCCTACAATGAGCAGTTCTTC. Its protein is CASGLSSYNEQFF.

The V gene is TRBV6-5, the J gene TRBJ1-4; perhaps TRBD1 as D (5 bases). Trimming took off 5 bases at V and 6 bases at J, with 16 bases between the two ends. CDR1 and CDR2 from the germline V gene are MNHEY and SVGAGI. The CDR3 loop spans 15 amino acids. This CDR3 reads CASSLGPAGHEKLFF. For the CDR3, the DNA is TGTGCCAGCAGTCTCGGGCCGGCGGGGCATGAAAAACTGTTTTTT.

The gene calls are TRBV5-1 and TRBJ1-6, with TRBD1 matching over 7 bases. The CDR3 length is 14 residues. The junction had 3 bases not matched to a gene; V was cut back by 3 bases and J by 6 bases. Looked up from germline, CDR1 is SGHRS and CDR2 is YFSETQ. The CDR3 bases are TGCGCCAGCAGCTCGACAGGGCTTAATTCACCCCTCCACTTT. This sequence encodes CASSSTGLNSPLHF.

This rearrangement joins TRBV27 to TRBJ2-3, with TRBD1 as a possible D gene (6 bases). The CDR3 totals 16 residues. The V and J ends lost 2 bases and 0 bases respectively, with 12 bases between them. Germline V gives CDR1 MNHEY, CDR2 SMNVEV (reference sequence). CDR3 nucleotide sequence: TGTGCCAGCAGTTTACAGGGGACCACTAGCACAGATACGCAGTATTTT. Amino acid sequence: CASSLQGTTSTDTQYF.

This chain joins TRBV6-1 and TRBJ1-2; D remains ambiguous. Trimming cost V 2 bases and J 2 bases, with 9 bases left between them. Germline CDR1 and CDR2: MNHNS and SASEGT. This CDR3 is built from 14 residues. The CDR3 sequence: CASSERTENYGYTF. CDR3 nucleotide sequence: TGTGCCAGCAGTGAACGGACGGAAAACTATGGCTACACCTTC.

The rearrangement joins TRBV3-1 (or the pseudogene TRBV3-2) to TRBJ1-3; no firm D call. Germline assignment: CDR1 LGHDT and CDR2 YNNKEL (reference sequence). The CDR3 extends over 17 amino acids. V was clipped by 0 bases and J by 0 bases, with 12 bases between them. The CDR3 spells CASSQDPSRISGNTIYF. CDR3 nucleotide sequence: TGTGCCAGCAGCCAAGATCCGAGCAGGATCTCTGGAAACACCATATATTTT.